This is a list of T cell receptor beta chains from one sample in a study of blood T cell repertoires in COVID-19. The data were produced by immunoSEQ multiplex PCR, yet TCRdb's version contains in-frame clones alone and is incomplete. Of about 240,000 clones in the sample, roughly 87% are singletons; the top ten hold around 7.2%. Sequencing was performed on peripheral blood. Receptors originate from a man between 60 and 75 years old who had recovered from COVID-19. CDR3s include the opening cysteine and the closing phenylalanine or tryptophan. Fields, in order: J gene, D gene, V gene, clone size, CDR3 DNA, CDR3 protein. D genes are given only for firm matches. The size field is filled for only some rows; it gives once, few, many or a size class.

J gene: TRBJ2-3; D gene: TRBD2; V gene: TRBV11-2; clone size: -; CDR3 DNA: TGTGCCAGCAGGGGGCGGGGGGGCGCGGCAGATACGCAGTATTTT; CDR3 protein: CASRGRGGAADTQYF
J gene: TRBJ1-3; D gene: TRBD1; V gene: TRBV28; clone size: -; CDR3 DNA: TGTGCCAGCACCTATACAGGGGATGGAAACACCATATATTTT; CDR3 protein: CASTYTGDGNTIYF
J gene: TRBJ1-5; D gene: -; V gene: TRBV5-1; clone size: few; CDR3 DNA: TGCGCCAGCAGCTTGTTAGGCGGAAATCAGCCCCAGCATTTT; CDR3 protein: CASSLLGGNQPQHF
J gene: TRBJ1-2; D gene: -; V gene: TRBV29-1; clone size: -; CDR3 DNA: TGCAGCGTTGAAGGATACAGCTATGGCTACACCTTC; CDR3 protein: CSVEGYSYGYTF
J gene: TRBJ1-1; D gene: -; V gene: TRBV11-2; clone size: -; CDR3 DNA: TGTGCCAGCAGCTTGGACAGAAGTGAAGCTTTCTTT; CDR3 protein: CASSLDRSEAFF
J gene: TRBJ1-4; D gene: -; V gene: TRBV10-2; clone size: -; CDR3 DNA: TGCGCCAGCGGACTTACCGCAACTAATGAAAAACTGTTTTTT; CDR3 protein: CASGLTATNEKLFF
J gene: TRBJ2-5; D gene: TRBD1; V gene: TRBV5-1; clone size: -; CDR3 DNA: TGCGCCAGCAGCTTCGGGACAGGGAGAGAGACCCAGTACTTC; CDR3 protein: CASSFGTGRETQYF
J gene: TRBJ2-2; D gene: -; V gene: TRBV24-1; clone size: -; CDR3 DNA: TGTGCCACCAGTGACCATCGAGCGAACACCGGGGAGCTGTTTTTT; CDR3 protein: CATSDHRANTGELFF
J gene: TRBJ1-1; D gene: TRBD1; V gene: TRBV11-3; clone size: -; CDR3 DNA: TGTGCCAGCAGCTCCAGGGGGACTGAAGCTTTCTTT; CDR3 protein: CASSSRGTEAFF
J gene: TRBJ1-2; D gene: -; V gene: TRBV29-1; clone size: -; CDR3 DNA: TGCAGCGGGGGGGGCACAGAAGCTAACTATGGCTACACCTTC; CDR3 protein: CSGGGTEANYGYTF
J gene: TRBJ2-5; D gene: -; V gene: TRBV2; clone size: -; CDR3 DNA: TGTGCCACCTCTCGGGGGGCCGAGACCCAGTACTTC; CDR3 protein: CATSRGAETQYF
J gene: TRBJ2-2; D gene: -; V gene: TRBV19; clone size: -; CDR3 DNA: TGTGCCAGTACTCACAGCCCCCCCCACACCGGGGAGCTGTTTTTT; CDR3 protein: CASTHSPPHTGELFF
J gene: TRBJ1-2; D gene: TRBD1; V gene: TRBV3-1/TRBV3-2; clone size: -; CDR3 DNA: TGTGCCAGCAGCCAAGGGACAGGCTATGGCTACACCTTC; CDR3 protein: CASSQGTGYGYTF
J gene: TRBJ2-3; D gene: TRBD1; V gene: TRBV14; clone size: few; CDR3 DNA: TGTGCCAGCAGCCGAGGGACAGCCACAGATACGCAGTATTTT; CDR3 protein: CASSRGTATDTQYF
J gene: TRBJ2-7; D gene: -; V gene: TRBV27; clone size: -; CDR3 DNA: TGTGCCAGCGGACCGGACAGTTCCTACGAGCAGTACTTC; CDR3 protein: CASGPDSSYEQYF
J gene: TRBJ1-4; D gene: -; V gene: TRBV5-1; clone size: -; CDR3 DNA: TGCGCCAGCAGCTTGGAAGGCCCCGGGGGTGAAAAACTGTTTTTT; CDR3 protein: CASSLEGPGGEKLFF
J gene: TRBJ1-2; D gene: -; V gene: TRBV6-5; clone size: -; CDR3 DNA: TGTGCCAGCACCTCCGGAGTGGCTAACTATGGCTACACCTTC; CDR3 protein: CASTSGVANYGYTF
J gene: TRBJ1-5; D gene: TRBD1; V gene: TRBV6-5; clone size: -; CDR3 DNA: TGTGCCAGCAGTCAGGGACAGCCCTACAATCAGCCCCAGCATTTT; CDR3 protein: CASSQGQPYNQPQHF
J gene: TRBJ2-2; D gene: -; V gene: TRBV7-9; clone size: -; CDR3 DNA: TGTGCCAGCAGTTCGGACACAAACACCGGGGAGCTGTTTTTT; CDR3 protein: CASSSDTNTGELFF
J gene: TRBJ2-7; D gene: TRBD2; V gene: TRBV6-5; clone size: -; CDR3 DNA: TGTGCCAGCAGTAAGCCACATCCGGGAGGCGAGCAGTACTTC; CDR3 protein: CASSKPHPGGEQYF
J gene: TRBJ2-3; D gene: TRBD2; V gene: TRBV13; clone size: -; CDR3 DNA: TGTGCCAGCAGCCCCCACAGCGGGGACCAGCGGGATACGCAGTATTTT; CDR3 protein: CASSPHSGDQRDTQYF
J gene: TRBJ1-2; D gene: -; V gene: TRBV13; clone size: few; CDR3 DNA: TGTGCCAGCAGCTCAGAAGAGGGACGGGAGGATGGCTACACCTTC; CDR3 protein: CASSSEEGREDGYTF
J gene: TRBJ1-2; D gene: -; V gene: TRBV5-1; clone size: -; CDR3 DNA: TGCGCCAGCAGCTTGGGCGCAAACTATGGCTACACCTTC; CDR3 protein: CASSLGANYGYTF
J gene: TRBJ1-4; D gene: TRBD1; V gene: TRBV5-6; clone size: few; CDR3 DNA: TGTGCCAGCAGCAGACGGACAGGCAATGAAAAACTGTTTTTT; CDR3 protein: CASSRRTGNEKLFF
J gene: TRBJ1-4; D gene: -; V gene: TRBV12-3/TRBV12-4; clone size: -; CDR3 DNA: TGTGCCAGCAGCTATTATGGTGAAAAACTGTTTTTT; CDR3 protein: CASSYYGEKLFF
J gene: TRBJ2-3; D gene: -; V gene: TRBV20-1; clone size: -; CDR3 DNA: TGCAGTGCTAGTGGTGGGCCCTACACAGATACGCAGTATTTT; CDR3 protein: CSASGGPYTDTQYF
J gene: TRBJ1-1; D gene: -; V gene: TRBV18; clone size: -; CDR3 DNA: TGTGCCAGCTCACCGGACAGCCGAAACTCAATGAACACTGAAGCTTTCTTT; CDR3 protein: CASSPDSRNSMNTEAFF
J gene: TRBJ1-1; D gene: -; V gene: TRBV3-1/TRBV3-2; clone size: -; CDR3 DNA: TGTGCCAGCAGCCAAGCACGGGGTTACACTGAAGCTTTCTTT; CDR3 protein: CASSQARGYTEAFF
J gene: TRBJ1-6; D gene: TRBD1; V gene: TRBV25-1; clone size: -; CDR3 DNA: TGTGCCAGCCGCGGGACAGGAAGCATTTCACCCCTCCACTTT; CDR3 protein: CASRGTGSISPLHF
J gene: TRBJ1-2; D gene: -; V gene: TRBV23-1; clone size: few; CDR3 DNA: TGCGCCAGCAGTCGCAGGAACTATGGCTACACCTTC; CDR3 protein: CASSRRNYGYTF
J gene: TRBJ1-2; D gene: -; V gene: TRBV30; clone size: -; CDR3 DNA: TGTGCCTGGAGTTTCTCTTCAGGGTTCGGTAACTATGGCTACACCTTC; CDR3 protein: CAWSFSSGFGNYGYTF
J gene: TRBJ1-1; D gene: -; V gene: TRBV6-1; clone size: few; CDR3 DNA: TGTGCCAGCAGTGACAGGGTAAGGAACACTGAAGCTTTCTTT; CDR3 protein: CASSDRVRNTEAFF
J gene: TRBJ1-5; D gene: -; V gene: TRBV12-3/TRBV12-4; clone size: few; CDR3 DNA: TGTGCCAGCAGTTCTCAGTTCAATCAGCCCCAGCATTTT; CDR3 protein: CASSSQFNQPQHF
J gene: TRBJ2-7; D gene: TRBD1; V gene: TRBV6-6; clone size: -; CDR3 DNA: TGTGCCAGCAGTGCCGGGACAGGCCGACTCTCCTACGAGCAGTACTTC; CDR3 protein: CASSAGTGRLSYEQYF
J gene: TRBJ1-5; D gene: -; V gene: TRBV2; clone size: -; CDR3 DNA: TGTGCCAGCAGTGATCCTCGTCAGCCCCAGCATTTT; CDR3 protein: CASSDPRQPQHF
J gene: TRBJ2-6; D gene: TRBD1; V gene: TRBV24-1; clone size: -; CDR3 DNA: TGTGCCACCAGTGATCGGACAGGGAGTCCTGGGGCCAACGTCCTGACTTTC; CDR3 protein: CATSDRTGSPGANVLTF
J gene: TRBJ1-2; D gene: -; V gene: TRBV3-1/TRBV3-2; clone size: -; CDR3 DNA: TGTGCCAGCAGCCCCGACCCGGACAGTGGGGGTGGCTACACCTTC; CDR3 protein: CASSPDPDSGGGYTF
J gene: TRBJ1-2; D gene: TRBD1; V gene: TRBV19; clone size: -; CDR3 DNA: TGTGCCAGTAGTAAGACAGGGGGCAACTATGGCTACACCTTC; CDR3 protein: CASSKTGGNYGYTF
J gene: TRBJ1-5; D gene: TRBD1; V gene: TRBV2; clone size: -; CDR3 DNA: TGTGCCAGCTGGGGGGGACAGGTGGCAGGGCAGCCCCAGCATTTT; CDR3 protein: CASWGGQVAGQPQHF
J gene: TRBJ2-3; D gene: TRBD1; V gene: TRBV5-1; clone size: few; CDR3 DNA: TGCGCCACAACGAGGACAGGGACAGATACGCAGTATTTT; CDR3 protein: CATTRTGTDTQYF
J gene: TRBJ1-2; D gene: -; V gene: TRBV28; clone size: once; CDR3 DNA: TGTGCCAGCAGTCTCGTAAAGACTCTTAGGGGCTACACCTTC; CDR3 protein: CASSLVKTLRGYTF
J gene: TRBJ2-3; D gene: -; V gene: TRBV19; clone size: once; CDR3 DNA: TGTGCCAGTAGTATAGGGAGGCCAGATACGCAGTATTTT; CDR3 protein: CASSIGRPDTQYF
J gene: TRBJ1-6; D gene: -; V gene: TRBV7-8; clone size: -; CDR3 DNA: TGTGCCAGCAGCTTAGTAGGAGGGGCTATAAGTCCCCTCCACTTT; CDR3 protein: CASSLVGGAISPLHF
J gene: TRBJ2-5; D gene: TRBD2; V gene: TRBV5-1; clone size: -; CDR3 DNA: TGCGCCAGCAGCTTGTTCGAGGCGGGGAGCGGGGGGGCTTCAGAGACCCAGTACTTC; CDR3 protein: CASSLFEAGSGGASETQYF
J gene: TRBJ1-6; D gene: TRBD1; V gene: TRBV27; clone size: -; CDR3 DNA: TGTGCCAGCAGTTGGACAGGCCCATCCGGGGCACCCCTCCACTTT; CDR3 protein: CASSWTGPSGAPLHF
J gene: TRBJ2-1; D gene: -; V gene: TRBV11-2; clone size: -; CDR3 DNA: TGTGCCAGCAGCCCCCGGACAGTTTACAATGAGCAGTTCTTC; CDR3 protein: CASSPRTVYNEQFF
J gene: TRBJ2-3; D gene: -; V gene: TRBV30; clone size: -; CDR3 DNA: TGTGCCTGGAGACGAGACAGGACTTCAGATACGCAGTATTTT; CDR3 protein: CAWRRDRTSDTQYF
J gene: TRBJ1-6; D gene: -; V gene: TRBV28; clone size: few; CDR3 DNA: TGTGCCAGCAGAGTTCACAGGGTGAGCTCCTATAATTCACCCCTCCACTTT; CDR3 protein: CASRVHRVSSYNSPLHF
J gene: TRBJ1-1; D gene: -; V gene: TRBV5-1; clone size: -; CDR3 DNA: TGCGCCAGCAAGGAGTCCGACACTGAAGCTTTCTTT; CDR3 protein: CASKESDTEAFF
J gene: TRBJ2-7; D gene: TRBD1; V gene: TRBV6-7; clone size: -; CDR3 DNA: TGTGCCAGCAGTTACTCGAGGCGAGGGGGCGCTGGCCCCTACGAGCAGTACTTC; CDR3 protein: CASSYSRRGGAGPYEQYF
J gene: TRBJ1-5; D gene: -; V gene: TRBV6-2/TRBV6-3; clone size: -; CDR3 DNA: TGTGCCAGCAGTGCGGGCCACAATCAGCCCCAGCATTTT; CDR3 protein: CASSAGHNQPQHF
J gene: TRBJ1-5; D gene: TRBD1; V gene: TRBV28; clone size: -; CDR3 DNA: TGTGCCAGCAGTAGGAACAGGGGAGGAGGCAATCAGCCCCAGCATTTT; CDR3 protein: CASSRNRGGGNQPQHF
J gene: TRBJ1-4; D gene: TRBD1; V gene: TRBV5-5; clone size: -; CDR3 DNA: TGTGCCAGCAGCGGCTCCGGGACAGCGAGAGAAAAACTGTTTTTT; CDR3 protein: CASSGSGTAREKLFF
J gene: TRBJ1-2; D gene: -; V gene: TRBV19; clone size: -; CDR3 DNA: TGTGCCAGTAGTATCCACGTGGAGGTTGGCTATGGCTACACCTTC; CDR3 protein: CASSIHVEVGYGYTF
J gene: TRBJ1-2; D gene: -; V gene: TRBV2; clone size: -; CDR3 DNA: TGTGCCAGCAGCCTCCTTCAGGGCGGACGGGGCTACACCTTC; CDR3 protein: CASSLLQGGRGYTF
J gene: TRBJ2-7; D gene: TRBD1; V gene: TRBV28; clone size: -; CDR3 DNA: TGTGCCAGCAGTCTCCGGGACAGGGGGTCCTACGAGCAGTACTTC; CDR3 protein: CASSLRDRGSYEQYF